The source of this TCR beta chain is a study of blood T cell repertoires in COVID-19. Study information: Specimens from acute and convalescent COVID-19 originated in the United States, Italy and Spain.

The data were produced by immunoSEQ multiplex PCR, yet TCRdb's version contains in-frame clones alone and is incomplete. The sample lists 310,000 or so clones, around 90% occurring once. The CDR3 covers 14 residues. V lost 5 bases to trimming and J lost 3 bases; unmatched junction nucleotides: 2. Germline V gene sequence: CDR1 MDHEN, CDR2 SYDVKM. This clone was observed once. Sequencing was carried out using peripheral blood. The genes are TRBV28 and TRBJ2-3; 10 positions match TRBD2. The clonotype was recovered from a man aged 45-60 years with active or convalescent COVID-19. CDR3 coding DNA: TGTGCCAGCAGTGAAGCGGGAGGGACAGATACGCAGTATTTT. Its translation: CASSEAGGTDTQYF. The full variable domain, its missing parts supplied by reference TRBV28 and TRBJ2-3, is DVKVTQSSRYLVKRTGEKVFLECVQDMDHENMFWYRQDPGLGLRLIYFSYDVKMKEKGDIPEGYSVSREKKERFSLILESASTNQTSMYLCASSEAGGTDTQYFGPGTRLTVL.